The clone carrying this T cell receptor (beta chain) turned up a few times. The antigen is undetermined. The data are from a study of early T cells in non-severe SARS-CoV-2 infection. Whole-study findings and limits: Private and CD4 specificities were missed by VDJdb matching, which favored anti-spike CD8 responses.

Germline loops: CDR1 MDHEN, CDR2 SYDVKM. J lost 4 bases, V lost 6 bases, and 15 bases had no gene match. The CDR3 covers 18 residues. Unique molecular identifiers were attached to individual cDNA molecules. One entry per CDR3 protein, called by TCRdb with MiXCR from the 5' RACE reads. The table has about 70,000 distinct CDR3 sequences, over 8% seen once. This receptor was obtained from an adult who was a healthcare worker with PCR-confirmed SARS-CoV-2 infection or an uninfected control (not recorded which). The chain uses TRBV28 and TRBJ2-5, with TRBD2 identical over 12 bases. Sequencing used whole blood, obtained at baseline. This CDR3 is CASSRPPGLAGMAETQYF. In DNA, the CDR3 is TGTGCCAGCAGCCGACCTCCCGGACTAGCGGGAATGGCAGAGACCCAGTACTTC.